This T cell receptor (beta chain) was sequenced during a study of blood T cell repertoires in COVID-19 (dated by TCRdb to the early 2020s). Describing the broader study: Samples from collaborators originated in the United States, Italy and Spain and spanned both the acute and convalescent phases of COVID-19. The material from the prospective study consisted of cDNA or gDNA derived from T cells, B-cell-depleted T cells, or PBMCs. The dataset comprised deeply sampled blood TCRbeta repertoires from subjects exposed to, actively infected with, or recovered from COVID-19. The repertoires were released in a freely available public database meant as a resource for research on the immune response to SARS-CoV-2. Samples came from the ongoing ImmuneRACE study (first 160 participants) plus 1,254 subjects from 6 global collaborators. Nearly every sample came with metadata listing a de-identified subject ID, COVID-19 status, age in years and sex. Where available, HLA class I and class II types were taken from metadata supplied by the sample provider and were not determined by assay-based typing.

From the cysteine through the phenylalanine, the CDR3 covers 15 amino acids. The CDR3 DNA has 45 bases and is translated from base 1. V is trimmed back by 6 bases and J by 3 bases, and the junction contains 7 bases that no gene match accounts for. CDR1 SEHNR and CDR2 FQNEAQ are derived from the germline V gene (reference sequence). Each collaborating institution followed its own protocols to collect whole blood in K2EDTA tubes. Collaborator samples were shipped for TCRbeta analysis as frozen whole blood, isolated PBMCs, or DNA extracted from either sample type. A word on this clone: Its antigen remains unidentified. Base qualities are not provided; no much larger clone lies one nucleotide away.

Overall results and qualifications from the work: The amount of clinical and demographic metadata varied by source and participant and was provided uncurated.

TCRbeta CDR3 regions were amplified from genomic DNA using the immunoSEQ Assay, a bias-controlled multiplex PCR. In the original analysis: Within the assay, amplification of reference gene primers was used to estimate how many nucleated cells each sample contained. To quantify the absolute abundance of each unique TCRbeta CDR3 rearrangement, sequence reads were collapsed and filtered. For each sample, productive Simpson clonality was calculated as the square root of Simpson's diversity index across productive rearrangements. TCRdb retrieved this table from immuneACCESS and kept in-frame rearrangements only. Not all clones are present; in checked studies, unresolved V genes account for under half, and no reason is known for the remainder. Clone size and the V and J calls come from that table; the DNA yielded D and trimming. The sample includes fewer than 65,000 clones, with 75% to 85% observed a single time. Around 18% of the sample is held by the ten biggest clonotypes.

The sample consisted of peripheral blood. The V gene is TRBV7-9 and the J gene is TRBJ2-3; 9 of the junction bases match TRBD2. The TCR comes from a human donor in a cohort sampled during active COVID-19. This receptor has the CDR3 CASSSSGGNTDTQYF. DNA sequence: TGTGCCAGCAGTTCCAGCGGGGGGAATACAGATACGCAGTATTTT.